This T cell receptor (beta chain) was retrieved from a study of blood T cell repertoires in COVID-19. Sequencing used immunoSEQ multiplex PCR; TCRdb keeps in-frame clones, though not all of them. Among more than 75,000 clones listed, more than 70% were seen once. Seattle cases were enrolled at active infection and followed longitudinally. This CDR3 has 16 amino acids. The trim removed 5 bases at V and 5 bases at J, leaving 10 bases unmatched. Germline V gene data show CDR1 as SGHTA and CDR2 as FQGTGA. The clonotype comes from a man in his fifties with COVID-19, enrolled during active disease. This chain joins TRBV7-3 and TRBJ2-1; TRBD2 matches 9 bases. Input material: peripheral blood. Written as DNA, the CDR3 is TGTGCCAGCAGCCCCTTAGGAGCGGGGGGCAACAATGAGCAGTTCTTC. Protein product: CASSPLGAGGNNEQFF.